This TCR beta chain was sequenced for a study of blood T cell repertoires in COVID-19. About the study: Sites across the United States, Italy and Spain contributed samples from acute and convalescent COVID-19. PBMCs, B-cell-depleted T cells, or T cells were the source of the cDNA or gDNA that made up the material.

Participant reports of clinical history set cohort assignment. Original processing methods: Nucleated cell number was recorded as an estimate derived from reference gene primer amplification. Assay: immunoSEQ multiplex PCR; the TCRdb copy retains only in-frame clones and omits some. D and trimming come from the DNA, and the V and J calls and clone size come from that table. The sample has about 120,000 clones, about four fifths seen once; the top ten hold about 4%. The clonotype originates from a woman aged 30 to 39 who had recovered from COVID-19. Specimen: PBMCs or T cells enriched from blood (not recorded which).

CDR3 protein: CAGGRALFNGYTF. DNA for the CDR3: TGTGCCGGAGGGAGGGCCCTTTTTAATGGCTACACCTTC. This rearrangement joins TRBV2 to TRBJ1-2; D gene unclear. The V gene's germline CDR1 is SNHLY and CDR2 FYNNEI. The CDR3 runs 13 residues. Trimming left V 11 bases short and J 6 bases short, with 19 bases between.